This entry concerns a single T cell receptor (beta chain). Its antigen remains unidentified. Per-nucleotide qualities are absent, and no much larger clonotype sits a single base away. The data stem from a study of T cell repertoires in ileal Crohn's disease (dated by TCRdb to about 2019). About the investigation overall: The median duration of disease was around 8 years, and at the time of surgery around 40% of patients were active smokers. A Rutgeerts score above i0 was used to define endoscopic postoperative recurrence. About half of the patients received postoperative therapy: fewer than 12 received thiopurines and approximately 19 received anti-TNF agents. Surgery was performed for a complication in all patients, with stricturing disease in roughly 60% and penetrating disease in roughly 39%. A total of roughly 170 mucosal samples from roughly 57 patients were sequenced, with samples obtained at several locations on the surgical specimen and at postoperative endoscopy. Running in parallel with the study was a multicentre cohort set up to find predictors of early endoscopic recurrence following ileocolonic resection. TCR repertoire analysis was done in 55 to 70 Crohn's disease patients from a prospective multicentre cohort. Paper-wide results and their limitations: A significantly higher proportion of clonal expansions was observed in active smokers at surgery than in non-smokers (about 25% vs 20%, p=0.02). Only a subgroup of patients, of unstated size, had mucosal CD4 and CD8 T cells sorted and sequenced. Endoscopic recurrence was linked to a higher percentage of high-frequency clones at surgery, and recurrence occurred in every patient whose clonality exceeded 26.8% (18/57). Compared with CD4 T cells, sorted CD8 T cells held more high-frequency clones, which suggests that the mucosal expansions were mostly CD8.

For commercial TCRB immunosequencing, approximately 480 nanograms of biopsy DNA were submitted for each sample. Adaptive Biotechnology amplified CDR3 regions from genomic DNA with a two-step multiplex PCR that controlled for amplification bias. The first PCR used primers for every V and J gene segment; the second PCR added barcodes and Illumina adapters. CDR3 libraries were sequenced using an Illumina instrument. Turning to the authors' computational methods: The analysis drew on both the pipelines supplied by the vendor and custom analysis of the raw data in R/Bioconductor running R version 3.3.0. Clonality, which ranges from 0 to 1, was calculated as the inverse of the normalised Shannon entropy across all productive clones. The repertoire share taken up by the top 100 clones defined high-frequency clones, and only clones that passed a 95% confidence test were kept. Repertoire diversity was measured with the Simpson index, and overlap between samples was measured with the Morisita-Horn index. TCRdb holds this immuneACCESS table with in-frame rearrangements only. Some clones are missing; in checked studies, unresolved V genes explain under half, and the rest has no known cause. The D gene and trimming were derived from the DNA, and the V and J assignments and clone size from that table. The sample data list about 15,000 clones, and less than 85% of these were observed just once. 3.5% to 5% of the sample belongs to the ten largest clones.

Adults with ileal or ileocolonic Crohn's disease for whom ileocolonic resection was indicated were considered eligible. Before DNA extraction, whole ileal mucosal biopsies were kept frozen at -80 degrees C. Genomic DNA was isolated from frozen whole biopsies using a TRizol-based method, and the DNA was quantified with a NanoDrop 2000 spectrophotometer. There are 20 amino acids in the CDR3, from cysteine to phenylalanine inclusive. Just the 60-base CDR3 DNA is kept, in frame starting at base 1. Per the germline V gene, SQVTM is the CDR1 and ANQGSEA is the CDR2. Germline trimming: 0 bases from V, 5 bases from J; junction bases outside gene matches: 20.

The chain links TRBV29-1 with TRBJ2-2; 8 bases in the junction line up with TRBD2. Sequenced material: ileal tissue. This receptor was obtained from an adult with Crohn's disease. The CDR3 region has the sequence CSVEDRIGVGLAGGTGELFF. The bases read TGCAGCGTTGAAGATCGAATCGGGGTCGGCTTGGCGGGAGGAACCGGGGAGCTGTTTTTT.